A single sample is the source of the 3 T cell receptor beta chains below, sequenced in a study of blood T cell dynamics during melanoma immunotherapy. Time point defined: pre-treatment baseline. Using immunoSEQ multiplex PCR, the repertoire was profiled, and TCRdb retains in-frame clones only, with some absent. Found here are thousands of clones, nearly 90% of them singletons; the top ten hold around 3%. Sample: blood, taken from a patient treated with checkpoint blockade. All receptors come from a human donor with melanoma.

V usage is TRBV30 and J usage is TRBJ2-6, with D possibly being TRBD1 (5 bases). CDR3 length: 15 residues. Per the germline V gene, CDR1 is GTSNPN and CDR2 is SVGIG (reference sequence). V dropped 0 bases and J dropped 1 base, with 7 bases sitting between them. DNA for the CDR3: TGTGCCTGGAGTGTAGGGGCATCTGGGGCCAACGTCCTGACTTTC. Encoded protein: CAWSVGASGANVLTF.

The rearrangement joins TRBV6-4 to TRBJ2-1, with D perhaps matching TRBD1 (6 bases). The CDR3 spans 15 residues. The germline gives CDR1 MRHNA, CDR2 SNTAGT. The ends were cut back, 4 bases at V and 4 bases at J, with 14 bases in the middle. The CDR3 bases are TGTGCCAGCAGTGTTAGAACAGGGATGTACAATGAGCAGTTCTTC. Its protein is CASSVRTGMYNEQFF.

DNA for the CDR3: TGCGCCAGCAGCCCCGGGCCTTCTAATCCCCATGAGCAGTTCTTC. Translating it yields CASSPGPSNPHEQFF. The chain links TRBV5-1 to TRBJ2-1; D remains unclear. The CDR3 extends over 15 amino acids. V was cut by 4 bases and J by 8 bases, with 19 bases left in between. The germline V gene has CDR1 SGHRS and CDR2 YFSETQ.